Below, 5 T cell receptor beta chains from the same sample are listed, as sequenced in a study of tumor and adjacent non-tumor tissue in lung cancer. No cell sorting was done before RNA was extracted from the tissue. TCRbeta libraries were built with three rounds of nested PCR, modified from ARM-PCR. TCRdb re-called the multiplex PCR reads through MiXCR, storing one row per CDR3 protein. In the table there are around 86,000 distinct CDR3 sequences, roughly 72% of which are singletons. What was sequenced was lung tumor tissue. The source is a woman between 35 and 50 years old with non-small cell lung cancer.

This chain links TRBV28 with TRBJ2-3; 16 bases match TRBD2. The ends lost 6 bases at V and 9 bases at J; junction bases unmatched: 18. The CDR3 has 19 amino acids. The germline gives CDR1 MDHEN, CDR2 SYDVKM. This CDR3 reads CASRDGTSGRALSIDTQYF. The CDR3 DNA sequence: TGTGCCAGCAGGGACGGGACTAGCGGGAGGGCCCTAAGCATAGACACGCAGTATTTT.

In the case of this clonotype: At one end the junction does not follow the germline gene, possibly because of a read error. The chain employs TRBV29-1 and TRBJ1-4; 8 bases fit TRBD1. CDR1 and CDR2 (germline): SQVTM, ANQGSEA. The CDR3 totals 13 residues. CDR3 nucleotide sequence: TGCAGCGTTTCGGACAGGGATGGTGAAATACTGTTTTTT. The encoded protein is CSVSDRDGEILFF.

To note about this clonotype: A read error may account for a junction end that differs from germline. V gene TRBV28 combines with J gene TRBJ2-1; D may be TRBD2 (5 bases). The CDR3 loop spans 16 amino acids. Germline V gene sequence: CDR1 MDHEN, CDR2 SYDVKM. The CDR3 DNA follows: TGTGCCATCACCTCCAACGGGATAGGGCTCTCCAATGAGCAGTTCTTT. Translated: CAITSNGIGLSNEQFF.

Points on this clonotype: At one end the junction does not follow the germline gene, possibly because of a read error. The chain employs TRBV4-1 and TRBJ2-7, with D unresolved. Germline-derived CDR1 and CDR2 are MGHRA and YSYEKL. CDR3 length: 13 amino acids. The CDR3 sequence is CASSMSPIYEEYF. The DNA for the CDR3 is TGCGCCAGCAGCATGTCGCCCATTTACGAGGAGTACTTC.

With respect to this clonotype: At one boundary the junction diverges from the germline segment, which might be a read error. CDR3 in amino acids: CASGNTNTGKLFF. The CDR3 DNA reads as TGTGCCAGTGGGAATACGAACACCGGGAAGCTGTTTTTT. This rearrangement joins TRBV11-2 to TRBJ2-2; D possibly corresponds to TRBD2 (5 bases). The V gene's germline CDR1 is SGHAT and CDR2 FQNNGV. The CDR3 runs 13 residues.